These T cell receptor beta chains were read from a single sample in a study of T cells in localized non-small cell lung cancer. The table came from immunoSEQ multiplex PCR; TCRdb's copy has only in-frame clones and leaves some out. The profile covers about 1,100 clones, with around 40% appearing a single time and 8.1% taken by the ten largest. The source was lung tumor tissue, collected before any cancer treatment. The receptors were gathered from a woman aged 35 to 75 with stage I lung adenocarcinoma. CDR3s include the opening cysteine and the closing phenylalanine or tryptophan. The order of the fields is CDR3 DNA, CDR3 protein, D gene, J gene, V gene, clone size. The D gene is left open where the match is weak. The size entry is marked missing in some rows and otherwise reads once, few, many or a size class.

TGTGCCAGCAGTTACTCAGCAGGGGTGGATGGCTACACCTTC,CASSYSAGVDGYTF,NA,TRBJ1-2,TRBV6-8,few
TGCAGCGTTGAAGGGGTTAGGGGTCGCTCAGAGACCCAGTACTTC,CSVEGVRGRSETQYF,NA,TRBJ2-5,TRBV29-1,once
TGTGCCAGCAGCCTAAATATGGGGGGGCCCCTTCCAAGCTCTGGAAACACCATATATTTT,CASSLNMGGPLPSSGNTIYF,NA,TRBJ1-3,TRBV7-7,NA
TGTGCCACCAGCAGGAGAATAGCGGGAACGAACACCGGGGAGCTGTTTTTT,CATSRRIAGTNTGELFF,TRBD2,TRBJ2-2,TRBV15,NA
TGTGCCATCACCCCCGGGTCCCAAGGGTATGGCTACACCTTC,CAITPGSQGYGYTF,NA,TRBJ1-2,TRBV6-8,few
TGTGCCAGCAGGATTTTCCGGGGACAGGCTAGCTCTGGGGCCAACGTCCTGACTTTC,CASRIFRGQASSGANVLTF,TRBD1,TRBJ2-6,TRBV11-3,NA
TGTGCCAGCAGCTTAGAAATAGGGGTCCCCTACGAGCAGTACTTC,CASSLEIGVPYEQYF,NA,TRBJ2-7,TRBV11-3,few
TGTGCCAGCAGTTATTCCCTTCGCCTCGACGAGCAGTACTTC,CASSYSLRLDEQYF,NA,TRBJ2-7,TRBV6-8,few
TGTGCCAGCTCAGAGACAGGGACCACCGGGAAGCTGTTTTTT,CASSETGTTGKLFF,TRBD1,TRBJ2-2,TRBV18,once
TGTGCCAGCAGCTTGTTAAGAGTCGAAAATGGAAACGAGCAGTACTTC,CASSLLRVENGNEQYF,NA,TRBJ2-7,TRBV11-3,few
TGTGCCAGCAGCGTAGACGATGCTTTGGGTAGCAATCAGCCCCAGCATTTT,CASSVDDALGSNQPQHF,NA,TRBJ1-5,TRBV9,NA
TGTGCCAGCAGTGACAGGAGCTCTGGAAACACCATATATTTT,CASSDRSSGNTIYF,NA,TRBJ1-3,TRBV25-1,NA